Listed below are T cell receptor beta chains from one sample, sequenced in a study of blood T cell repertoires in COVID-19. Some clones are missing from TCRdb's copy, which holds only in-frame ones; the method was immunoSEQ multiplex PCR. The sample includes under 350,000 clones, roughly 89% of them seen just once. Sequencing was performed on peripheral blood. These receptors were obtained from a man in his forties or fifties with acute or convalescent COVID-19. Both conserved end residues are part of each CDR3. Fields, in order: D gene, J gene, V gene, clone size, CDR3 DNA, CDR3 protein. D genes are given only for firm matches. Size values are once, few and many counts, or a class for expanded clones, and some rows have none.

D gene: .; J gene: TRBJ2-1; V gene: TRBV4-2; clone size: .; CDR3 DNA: TGTGCCAGCAGCCAAGGGAGGCGGTCCTCCTACAATGAGCAGTTCTTC; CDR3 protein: CASSQGRRSSYNEQFF
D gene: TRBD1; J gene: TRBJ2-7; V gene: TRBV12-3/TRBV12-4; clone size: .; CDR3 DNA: TGTGCCAGCAGTCTGCGGACAGGAGGCGAGCAGTACTTC; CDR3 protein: CASSLRTGGEQYF
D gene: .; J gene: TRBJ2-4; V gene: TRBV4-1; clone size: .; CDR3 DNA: TGCGCCAGCAGCCAGGATGTAGGCACAGCCGGCAAAAACATTCAGTACTTC; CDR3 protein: CASSQDVGTAGKNIQYF
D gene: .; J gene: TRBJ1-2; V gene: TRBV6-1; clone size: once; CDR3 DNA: TGTGCCAGCAGTGAATATAGGGGTAGTAACTATGGCTACACCTTC; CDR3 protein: CASSEYRGSNYGYTF
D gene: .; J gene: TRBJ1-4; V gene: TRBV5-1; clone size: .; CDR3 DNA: TGCGCCAGCTCCTCGGGCGCGGGGAATGAAAAACTGTTTTTT; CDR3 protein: CASSSGAGNEKLFF
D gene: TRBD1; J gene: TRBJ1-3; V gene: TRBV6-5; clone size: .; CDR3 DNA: TGTGCCAGCAAGATAGACAGGGGACGAGGAAACACCATATATTTT; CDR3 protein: CASKIDRGRGNTIYF
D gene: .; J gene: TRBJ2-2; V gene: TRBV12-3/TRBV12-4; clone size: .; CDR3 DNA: TGTGCCAGCAGTTTAAGTGAGGGCGGGGAGCTGTTTTTT; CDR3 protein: CASSLSEGGELFF
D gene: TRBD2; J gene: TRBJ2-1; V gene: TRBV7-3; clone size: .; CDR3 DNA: TGTGCCAGCAGCTCCCCTGCGGGGGGGTACAATGAGCAGTTCTTC; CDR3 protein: CASSSPAGGYNEQFF
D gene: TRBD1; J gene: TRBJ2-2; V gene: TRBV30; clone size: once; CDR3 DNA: TGTGCCTGGAGTCCCACAGGGGGGAGGACCGGGGAGCTGTTTTTT; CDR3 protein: CAWSPTGGRTGELFF
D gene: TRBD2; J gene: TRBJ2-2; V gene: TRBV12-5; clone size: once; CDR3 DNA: TGTGCTAGTGGTTCCCGACTAGCGGGGGGAATCGGGGAGCTGTTTTTT; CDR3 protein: CASGSRLAGGIGELFF
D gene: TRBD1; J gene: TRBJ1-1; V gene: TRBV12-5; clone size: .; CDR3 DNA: TGTGCTAGTGGTCAGGGGGGAACTGAAGCTTTCTTT; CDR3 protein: CASGQGGTEAFF
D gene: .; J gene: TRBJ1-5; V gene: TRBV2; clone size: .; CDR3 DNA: TGTGCCAGCGCCCGTGGAAACGAGGGCAATCAGCCCCAGCATTTT; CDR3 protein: CASARGNEGNQPQHF
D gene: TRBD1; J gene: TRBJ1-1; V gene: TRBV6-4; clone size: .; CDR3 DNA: TGTGCCAGCAGGAAGACAGGGATAACTGAAGCTTTCTTT; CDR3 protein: CASRKTGITEAFF
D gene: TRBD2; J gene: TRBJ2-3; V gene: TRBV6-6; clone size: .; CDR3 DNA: TGTGCCAGCAGTCGCGCTAGCGGGGGCCAAAGCACAGATACGCAGTATTTT; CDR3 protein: CASSRASGGQSTDTQYF
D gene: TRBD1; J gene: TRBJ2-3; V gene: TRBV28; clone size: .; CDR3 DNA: TGTGCCAGCAGTTTGTTGGCCAGGGGGAGCACAGATACGCAGTATTTT; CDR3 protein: CASSLLARGSTDTQYF